This TCR beta chain was sequenced for a study of T-cell reconstitution after alpha-beta-depleted transplantation in children. Study conclusions and caveats: Day-60 TCRbeta diversity that was high in some patients was derived from surviving recipient T cells and thymic progenitors. Among T cells one year after transplant, newly produced cells accounted for most counts and diversity. At around two months after transplant, the alpha-beta T cells were reportedly derived from several hundred expanded clones that came from non-depleted graft cells.

Comment on this clonotype: Its target is unknown.

The authors prepared the TCRbeta library with unique molecular identifiers. From the PCR reads, TCRdb called clonotypes with MiXCR, one entry per CDR3 protein. The sample carries 80,000 to 100,000 distinct CDR3 sequences, more than 20% recorded once. In germline, CDR1 is DFQATT, CDR2 SNEGSKA (reference sequence). The CDR3 is made up of 12 amino acids. V was trimmed by 4 bases and J by 4 bases, leaving 11 bases between them. This sequence joins TRBV20-1 and TRBJ2-7; the D is unclear. The sequence was collected from a boy aged 2 to 10 with acute lymphoblastic leukemia, due to receive a stem cell transplant. This specimen was PBMCs, taken before TCRalphabeta/CD19-depleted stem cell transplant. As DNA, the CDR3 is TGCAGTGCTATCCCCAGGTGGTACGAGCAGTACTTC. Its translation: CSAIPRWYEQYF.